This entry describes one T cell receptor (beta chain). Antigen unknown. These data come from a study of shared clonotypes between healthy human individuals. Study outcomes and limitations: Represented genetic and exposure-history diversity was restricted by having few donors. Researchers sampled only blood; tissue repertoires likely differ.

The table came from immunoSEQ multiplex PCR; TCRdb's copy has only in-frame clones and leaves some out. The table has around 700,000 clones, about three quarters seen once. CDR3 length: 12 amino acids. Germline loops: CDR1 SGHRS, CDR2 YFSETQ. Trimming took 7 bases from V and 3 from J, leaving 11 bases between them. The sample consisted of memory CD4+ T cells sorted from blood. This sample's subset: CD45RA-negative fraction. V usage is TRBV5-1 and J usage is TRBJ2-7, with D unresolved. The TCR originated in a woman aged 30 to 39 in good health. The CDR3: CASYDTIYEQYF. DNA for the CDR3: TGCGCCAGCTACGACACTATCTACGAGCAGTACTTC.